A single sample is the source of the 32 T cell receptor beta chains below, sequenced in a study of cytomegalovirus exposure and HLA in healthy donors. Amplification used 60 Vbeta primers and 13 Jbeta primers. TCRdb keeps only in-frame clones here, not all; method: immunoSEQ multiplex PCR. This table has 150,000 to 250,000 clones, roughly 79% appearing once. What was sequenced was PBMCs. The receptors here all came from a man aged 25-40 years in good health and CMV-seronegative.

The sample holds one count of this clone. The chain combines TRBV7-9 with TRBJ2-5; 14 nucleotides align to TRBD2. V was pared by 8 bases and J by 4 bases, with 3 bases of the junction left unmatched. The CDR3 loop spans 14 amino acids. The germline CDR1 and CDR2 sequences are SEHNR and FQNEAQ (reference sequence). The CDR3: CASGTSGSGETQYF. Written as DNA, the CDR3 is TGTGCCAGCGGGACTAGCGGGAGTGGAGAGACCCAGTACTTC.

The rearrangement uses TRBV5-1 and TRBJ1-6, with 9 bases lining up with TRBD1. Trimming at V came to 3 bases and at J to 7 bases, leaving 5 bases not matched to a gene. Germline CDR1 reads SGHRS; CDR2 reads YFSETQ. The CDR3 consists of 15 residues. DNA for the CDR3: TGCGCCAGCAGCTCACAGGGGGCGGGGAATTCACCCCTCCACTTT. Protein sequence: CASSSQGAGNSPLHF.

The V call is TRBV5-6, the J call TRBJ2-7, with 8 bases aligning to TRBD2. CDR1 is SGHDT and CDR2 is YYEEEE in the germline V gene. V was clipped by 7 bases and J by 4 bases; unmatched bases: 16. The CDR3 has 16 amino acids. CDR3 sequence reads: CASLGVDLSGSYEQYF. For the CDR3, the DNA is TGTGCCAGCTTGGGGGTTGATTTGAGCGGGAGTTACGAGCAGTACTTC.

The gene calls are TRBV5-1 and TRBJ1-3; no definite D call. CDR1 SGHRS and CDR2 YFSETQ come from the germline V gene. The CDR3 is made up of 13 amino acids. V lost 7 bases and J lost 0, with 8 bases in between. CDR3 residues: CASGGDSGNTIYF. For the CDR3, the DNA is TGCGCCAGCGGAGGCGACTCTGGAAACACCATATATTTT.

This chain uses TRBV7-9 with TRBJ2-1, with a tentative D call TRBD1 (5 bases). The germline V gene has CDR1 SEHNR and CDR2 FQNEAQ (reference sequence). The CDR3 extends over 14 amino acids. Deletions cut 0 bases from V and 8 bases from J, with 11 bases between. This CDR3 is CASSLAQGWDEQFF. DNA of the CDR3: TGTGCCAGCAGCTTAGCTCAGGGATGGGATGAGCAGTTCTTC.

This clone was observed a single time. This chain links TRBV10-3 with TRBJ1-1; 7 bases line up with TRBD1. J was trimmed by 1 base and V by 2 bases; bases with no gene match: 7. There are 16 residues in the CDR3. CDR1 is ENHRY, CDR2 SYGVKD, per germline. Written as DNA, the CDR3 is TGTGCCATCAGTGAGCCTACAGGGGTTGAGAACACTGAAGCTTTCTTT. Translating it yields CAISEPTGVENTEAFF.

The chain employs TRBV7-9 and TRBJ1-4, with D possibly TRBD1 on 5 matching bases. The CDR3 consists of 16 residues. Looked up from germline, CDR1 is SEHNR and CDR2 is FQNEAQ (reference sequence). Trimming removed 5 bases at V and 3 bases at J, with 16 bases between. The CDR3, as DNA: TGTGCCAGCAGCCCCATAGGGACTCAAGCTAATGAAAAACTGTTTTTT. Protein: CASSPIGTQANEKLFF.

In its sample, this clone was seen once. The rearrangement uses TRBV5-1 and TRBJ2-5, with a tentative D call TRBD1 (6 bases). The CDR3 spans 15 residues. Germline lookup yields CDR1 SGHRS and CDR2 YFSETQ. V lost 4 bases and J 2 bases, leaving 15 bases between the germline ends. This CDR3 is CASSKGGQTQETQYF. The CDR3 bases are TGCGCCAGCAGCAAGGGCGGACAGACTCAAGAGACCCAGTACTTC.

Written as DNA, the CDR3 is TGCAGCGTCGATAGCGGGAGTGGATCCTACGAGCAGTACTTC. This codes for CSVDSGSGSYEQYF. The V call is TRBV29-1, the J call TRBJ2-7, with TRBD2 matching 9 bases. The CDR3 extends over 14 amino acids. Germline lookup yields CDR1 SQVTM and CDR2 ANQGSEA. V gave up 6 bases and J gave up 1 base; unmatched junction bases: 7.

The chain uses TRBV27 and TRBJ1-2, with D perhaps TRBD1 (5 bases). This CDR3 comprises 13 residues. The V end was cut by 3 bases, the J end by 8 bases, with 13 bases between. Germline V gives CDR1 MNHEY, CDR2 SMNVEV (reference sequence). CDR3 region: CASSFIGVEGYTF. CDR3 nucleotides: TGTGCCAGCAGTTTTATAGGGGTGGAGGGCTACACCTTC.

The chain uses TRBV19 and TRBJ2-2, with 8 bases that match TRBD1. The CDR3 consists of 16 residues. From germline, CDR1 is LNHDA and CDR2 SQIVND (reference sequence). The ends lost 5 bases at V and 0 bases at J; junction bases unmatched: 5. CDR3 in amino acids: CASSQQGVPNTGELFF. The CDR3 DNA is TGTGCCAGTAGTCAACAGGGGGTCCCGAACACCGGGGAGCTGTTTTTT.

V is TRBV7-2 and J is TRBJ2-7; D is unresolved. Germline V gives CDR1 SGHTA, CDR2 FQGNSA. The CDR3 extends over 12 amino acids. Trimming removed 1 base from V and 6 bases from J, with 7 bases in between. In nucleotides, the CDR3 is TGTGCCAGCAGCTTAGGGTCGCGCGAGCAGTACTTC. This sequence encodes CASSLGSREQYF.

The chain links TRBV28 to TRBJ2-3; 7 bases agree with TRBD2. The CDR3 totals 13 residues. The ends lost 8 bases at V and 9 bases at J; junction bases unmatched: 11. Germline assignment: CDR1 MDHEN and CDR2 SYDVKM. CDR3 sequence (DNA): TGTGCCAGCTATGGGGGTCTAGCGGACACGCAGTATTTT. This gives the protein CASYGGLADTQYF.

The gene calls are TRBV19 and TRBJ2-1; D may be TRBD1 (5 bases). In germline, CDR1 is LNHDA, CDR2 SQIVND (reference sequence). Trimming shortened V by 9 bases and J by 7 bases, and 10 bases separated the two germline ends. The CDR3 loop spans 11 amino acids. CDR3 loop: CASHRGNEQFF. The CDR3 DNA sequence: TGTGCCAGCCATAGGGGTAATGAGCAGTTCTTC.

The chain joins TRBV7-9 to TRBJ2-1, with 12 bases fitting TRBD2. Trimming cost V 8 bases and J 3 bases; bases outside gene matches: 5. Germline lookup yields CDR1 SEHNR and CDR2 FQNEAQ (reference sequence). The CDR3 totals 15 residues. The CDR3 DNA sequence: TGTGCCAGCCGCCGGACTAGCGGGGTCTACAATGAGCAGTTCTTC. Translated: CASRRTSGVYNEQFF.

V is TRBV28 and J is TRBJ2-3; no definite D call. V dropped 6 bases and J dropped 0 bases, with 10 bases sitting between them. There are 14 residues in the CDR3. CDR1 MDHEN and CDR2 SYDVKM come from the germline V gene. The chain's CDR3 is CASRLTESTDTQYF. The CDR3 DNA reads as TGTGCCAGCAGACTGACGGAGAGCACAGATACGCAGTATTTT.

This rearrangement joins TRBV27 to TRBJ1-5; the D gene is possibly TRBD1 (5 bases). This CDR3 contains 14 residues. V lost 3 bases and J 7 bases, leaving 13 bases between the germline ends. Germline CDR1 MNHEY, CDR2 SMNVEV (reference sequence). The CDR3 DNA reads as TGTGCCAGCAGTTTGGGGCAGGGAGGACAGCCCCAGCATTTT. Protein product: CASSLGQGGQPQHF.

The V call is TRBV5-1, the J call TRBJ2-3, with 7 bases matching TRBD2. With V trimmed by 4 bases and J by 2 bases, 10 bases remained unmatched. The CDR3 spans 16 residues. Germline V CDR1 and CDR2: SGHRS, YFSETQ. The CDR3 DNA reads TGCGCCAGCAGCCCTACGTGGCTAGCGGACACAGATACGCAGTATTTT. As protein: CASSPTWLADTDTQYF.

This clone was seen just once. The chain couples TRBV28 to TRBJ1-1; maybe TRBD1 (5 bases). CDR1 and CDR2 (germline): MDHEN, SYDVKM. V lost 3 bases, J lost 6 bases, and 17 bases lay in between. The CDR3 is 15 amino acids. The CDR3 loop reads CASSLVGGMGSEAFF. The DNA of the CDR3 is TGTGCCAGCAGTTTGGTCGGGGGTATGGGCTCTGAAGCTTTCTTT.

The chain carries TRBV11-2 and TRBJ2-5, with TRBD1 matching 9 bases. The DNA end favors TRBJ2-7, so the J call may be wrong. Germline V lookup: CDR1 SGHAT, CDR2 FQNNGV. The CDR3 length is 15 residues. The CDR3 loop is CASSPGTGNSYEQYF. The CDR3 DNA reads as TGTGCCAGCAGCCCCGGGACAGGGAACTCCTACGAGCAGTACTTC.

This chain joins TRBV2 and TRBJ1-4; 7 nucleotides align to TRBD1. The germline V gene has CDR1 SNHLY and CDR2 FYNNEI. V lost 5 bases to trimming and J lost 8 bases; unmatched junction nucleotides: 8. The CDR3 runs 14 residues. The CDR3 protein is CASSSTGQVEKLFF. As DNA, the CDR3 is TGTGCCAGCAGTTCGACAGGGCAGGTCGAAAAACTGTTTTTT. Full variable domain (outside the CDR3, taken from reference TRBV2 and TRBJ1-4): EPEVTQTPSHQVTQMGQEVILRCVPISNHLYFYWYRQILGQKVEFLVSFYNNEISEKSEIFDDQFSVERPDGSNFTLKIRSTKLEDSAMYFCASSSTGQVEKLFFGSGTQLSVL.

J is TRBJ2-1 and V is TRBV11-1; a weak D match, TRBD1 (6 bases). Trimming cost V 0 bases and J 11 bases, with 20 bases left between them. Germline-derived CDR1 and CDR2 are SGHAT and FQDESV (reference sequence). This CDR3 has 16 amino acids. Here the CDR3 reads CASSLAEQGHSKKQFF. The CDR3 DNA sequence: TGTGCCAGCAGCTTAGCGGAACAGGGCCACTCAAAGAAGCAGTTCTTC.

This clone was counted between two and nine times. The chain recombines TRBV6-6 with TRBJ1-4; weak D call: TRBD1 (5 bases). V was pared by 6 bases and J by 3 bases, with 17 bases between. From germline, CDR1 is MNHNY and CDR2 SVGAGI (reference sequence). This CDR3 region has 16 residues. The chain's CDR3 is CASSLRQQTANEKLFF. The CDR3 nucleotides are TGTGCCAGCAGCCTTAGACAGCAGACAGCTAATGAAAAACTGTTTTTT.

The chain combines TRBV4-1 with TRBJ2-2; D gene unclear. The V gene lost 0 bases and the J gene lost 0 bases, with 11 bases spanning the gap. This CDR3 comprises 17 residues. Per germline, CDR1 MGHRA and CDR2 YSYEKL. This CDR3 is CASSQDRGRTNTGELFF. The CDR3 DNA follows: TGCGCCAGCAGCCAAGATCGCGGTCGAACGAACACCGGGGAGCTGTTTTTT.

In this sample, this clone turned up once. This chain uses TRBV14 with TRBJ2-3; 8 positions agree with TRBD2. Germline loops: CDR1 SGHDN, CDR2 FVKESK. CDR3 length: 17 residues. With 0 bases clipped from V and 3 bases from J, the junction kept 8 bases outside the gene matches. For the CDR3, the DNA is TGTGCCAGCAGCCAAGAGTGGCCCGGGAGGGCAACAGATACGCAGTATTTT. Translation gives CASSQEWPGRATDTQYF.

The chain uses TRBV11-2 and TRBJ2-5; D gene ambiguous. Germline lookup yields CDR1 SGHAT and CDR2 FQNNGV. V was trimmed by 1 base and J by 2 bases, leaving 5 bases between them. The CDR3 is 13 residues long. CDR3 DNA: TGTGCCAGCAGCTTAGGCAGTCAAGAGACCCAGTACTTC. Protein: CASSLGSQETQYF.

The chain employs TRBV6-6 and TRBJ1-6, with D possibly matching TRBD1 (5 bases). V was clipped by 0 bases and J by 9 bases, with 12 bases between them. Germline CDR1 is MNHNY and CDR2 is SVGAGI (reference sequence). This CDR3 is 15 amino acids long. The CDR3 reads CASSYSGPGGSPLHF. DNA for the CDR3: TGTGCCAGCAGTTACTCGGGGCCCGGCGGTTCACCCCTCCACTTT.

V and J are TRBV27 and TRBJ1-1, with 10 bases lining up with TRBD1. CDR1 MNHEY and CDR2 SMNVEV come from the germline V gene (reference sequence). CDR3 length equals 17 residues. J gave up 6 bases and V 7 bases, and 17 bases lay outside the gene matches. This CDR3 is CASNTYRDRGGGAEAFF. DNA of the CDR3: TGTGCCAGCAACACCTACCGGGACAGGGGAGGAGGGGCTGAAGCTTTCTTT.

The chain is built from TRBV10-3 and TRBJ2-3; 7 positions agree with TRBD2. Germline V CDR1 and CDR2: ENHRY, SYGVKD. The CDR3 covers 17 residues. Trimming took 7 bases from V and 2 from J; bases not matched to a gene: 15. This CDR3 is CAIKGAGPTIYTDTQYF. CDR3 DNA: TGTGCCATCAAAGGAGCGGGACCAACCATTTACACAGATACGCAGTATTTT.

This chain uses TRBV5-6 with TRBJ2-3, with unresolved D. The ends were cut back, 0 bases at V and 5 bases at J, with 4 bases in the middle. CDR3 length: 12 residues. Per germline, CDR1 SGHDT and CDR2 YYEEEE. The CDR3 DNA follows: TGTGCCAGCAGCTTGGCCGTAGATACGCAGTATTTT. Residues: CASSLAVDTQYF.

This clone was observed a handful of times. The chain is built from TRBV19 and TRBJ2-2; D is possibly TRBD2 (5 bases). This CDR3 region has 13 residues. Trimming shortened V by 6 bases and J by 4 bases, and 9 bases separated the two germline ends. Germline CDR1 reads LNHDA; CDR2 reads SQIVND (reference sequence). CDR3 protein: CASRLRGTGELFF. CDR3 nucleotide sequence: TGTGCCAGTAGGCTCCGGGGCACCGGGGAGCTGTTTTTT.

The rearrangement links TRBV21-1 to TRBJ2-7; the table's D call of TRBD2 was not tested on the DNA. TRBV21-1 is a pseudogene segment. The CDR3 spans 15 residues. This CDR3 is CASSKTGGSNYEQYF. In nucleotides, the CDR3 is TGTGCCAGCAGCAAAACTGGAGGTTCCAACTACGAGCAGTACTTC.